Sequencing of this T cell receptor (beta chain) was carried out in a study of T cell responses to AZD1222 COVID-19 vaccine. Clones were sequenced by immunoSEQ multiplex PCR, and TCRdb holds only the in-frame ones, with some missing. The profile covers about 73,000 clones, with 88% appearing a single time and around 21% taken by the ten largest. The CDR3 consists of 15 residues. V was clipped by 5 bases and J by 4 bases; unmatched bases: 5. Germline assignment: CDR1 MDHEN and CDR2 SYDVKM. This rearrangement joins TRBV28 to TRBJ2-2; 9 bases match TRBD1. The source of this sequence is an adult in good health. This sample comprised peripheral blood, obtained on day 0 of AZD1222 vaccination. CDR3 sequence reads: CASSGDRVFTGELFF. CDR3 sequence (DNA): TGTGCCAGCAGTGGGGACAGGGTATTCACCGGGGAGCTGTTTTTT. The full variable domain, rest sourced from reference TRBV28 and TRBJ2-2, is DVKVTQSSRYLVKRTGEKVFLECVQDMDHENMFWYRQDPGLGLRLIYFSYDVKMKEKGDIPEGYSVSREKKERFSLILESASTNQTSMYLCASSGDRVFTGELFFGEGSRLTVL.